This T cell receptor beta chain originates from a study of cytotoxic CD8 clonotypes in ibrutinib-treated CLL. The wider study: Patients gave response samples after a median approximately eleven months of treatment, range 6 to 36.

The ends lost 4 bases at V and 6 bases at J; junction bases unmatched: 13. In germline, CDR1 is SGHDT, CDR2 YYEEEE. The CDR3 consists of 17 residues. The table came from immunoSEQ multiplex PCR; TCRdb's copy has only in-frame clones and leaves some out. The table has some 200,000 clones, 70% seen once; the top ten hold more than 4.5%. This sequence was found in a human donor with chronic lymphocytic leukemia. The chain couples TRBV5-6 to TRBJ2-4, with 10 positions matching TRBD2. The specimen was PBMCs, collected after 12 months of ibrutinib treatment. The CDR3 DNA reads as TGTGCCAGCAGCCAAAGGATTAGCGGGGGGATTCGAAACATTCAGTACTTC. It codes for CASSQRISGGIRNIQYF.